This T cell receptor (beta chain) originates from a study of blood T cell repertoires in COVID-19. The germline V gene encodes CDR1 MDHEN and CDR2 SYDVKM. The CDR3 consists of 14 residues. V lost 3 bases, J lost 0 bases, and 8 bases lay in between. Assay used: immunoSEQ multiplex PCR; TCRdb lists only in-frame clones, some missing. In the table there are some 150,000 clones, 87% of which are singletons. The V gene is TRBV28, the J gene TRBJ1-2; D is ambiguous. Sequencing was done on a sample of peripheral blood. The sequence was collected from a woman aged 55-69 years who had recovered from COVID-19. CDR3 in DNA: TGTGCCAGCAGTTTGGTACTGCCTAACTATGGCTACACCTTC. Translated, it gives CASSLVLPNYGYTF.